Listed here are 9 T cell receptor beta chains from one sample, sequenced in a study of blood T cell repertoires in COVID-19. The assay was immunoSEQ multiplex PCR, and TCRdb's table has in-frame clones only and misses some. The sample lists 150,000 to 250,000 clones, around 94% occurring once. The sequencing input was peripheral blood. These TCRs come from a young man with COVID-19, enrolled during active disease.

This rearrangement joins TRBV10-2 to TRBJ1-6; 8 bases are shared with TRBD1. Trimming took 6 bases from V and 6 from J; bases not matched to a gene: 7. CDR3 length equals 15 residues. Germline assignment: CDR1 WSHSY and CDR2 SAAADI. The CDR3 region is CASSDRQGINSPLHF. The CDR3 DNA reads TGCGCCAGCAGCGACCGACAGGGGATTAATTCACCCCTCCACTTT.

The chain links TRBV3-1 (or the pseudogene TRBV3-2) to TRBJ2-3; D not resolved. V was shortened by 1 base and J by 9 bases, with 11 bases between the two germline ends. The germline gives CDR1 LGHDT, CDR2 YNNKEL (reference sequence). The CDR3 extends over 13 amino acids. CDR3 protein: CASSQAEMRTQYF. CDR3 nucleotide sequence: TGTGCCAGCAGCCAAGCTGAAATGAGGACGCAGTATTTT.

This clone was seen a single time. V is TRBV18 and J is TRBJ2-7; a weak D match, TRBD1 (6 bases). The CDR3 consists of 16 residues. Trimming pared 4 bases from V and 3 bases from J, leaving 19 bases between. The V gene's germline CDR1 is KGHSH and CDR2 LQKENI. The chain's CDR3 is CASSQQPRDTNYEQYF. CDR3 nucleotides: TGTGCCAGCTCACAGCAACCCCGGGACACCAACTACGAGCAGTACTTC.

V usage is TRBV9 and J usage is TRBJ1-3; D possibly corresponds to TRBD1 (5 bases). Trimming pared 3 bases from V and 4 bases from J, leaving 8 bases between. CDR3 size: 13 residues. Per germline, CDR1 SGDLS and CDR2 YYNGEE. Here the CDR3 reads CASSDNRGNTIYF. Written as DNA, the CDR3 is TGTGCCAGCAGCGACAACAGGGGAAACACCATATATTTT.

Comments on this clone: Distinct nucleotide sequences in the sample also encode this CDR3. The chain couples TRBV5-1 to TRBJ2-7; D ambiguous. Germline V lookup: CDR1 SGHRS, CDR2 YFSETQ. Trimming pared 4 bases from V and 1 base from J, leaving 12 bases between. This CDR3 region has 14 residues. The CDR3 region is CASSGQAVSYEQYF. Written as DNA, the CDR3 is TGCGCCAGCAGCGGGCAGGCTGTTTCCTACGAGCAGTACTTC.

The chain employs TRBV6-5 and TRBJ2-2; D remains ambiguous. There are 14 residues in the CDR3. Germline V gene data show CDR1 as MNHEY and CDR2 as SVGAGI. V was shortened by 4 bases and J by 4 bases, with 10 bases between the two germline ends. CDR3 residues: CASSSDPGTGELFF. For the CDR3, the DNA is TGTGCCAGCAGTTCAGACCCGGGCACCGGGGAGCTGTTTTTT.

This rearrangement joins TRBV12-3 or TRBV12-4 to TRBJ2-5; D possibly corresponds to TRBD1 (6 bases). V was cut by 7 bases and J by 5 bases, with 11 bases left in between. The CDR3 is made up of 12 amino acids. Here the CDR3 reads CASTRGPETQYF. The CDR3 region has the DNA TGTGCCAGCACCAGGGGACCCGAGACCCAGTACTTC.

Here the CDR3 reads CSVGQASYEQYF. As DNA, the CDR3 is TGCAGCGTTGGACAGGCCTCCTACGAGCAGTACTTC. The chain joins TRBV29-1 to TRBJ2-7; weak D call: TRBD1 (6 bases). This CDR3 spans 12 amino acids. Germline V gene data show CDR1 as SQVTM and CDR2 as ANQGSEA. V was trimmed by 4 bases and J by 0 bases, leaving 7 bases between them.

The rearrangement joins TRBV6-5 to TRBJ2-7; 9 nucleotides line up with TRBD1. This CDR3 spans 15 amino acids. V dropped 7 bases and J dropped 1; count of bases not matched to a gene: 8. Per germline, CDR1 MNHEY and CDR2 SVGAGI. The CDR3 spells CASTRSGTGSYEQYF. The CDR3 coding sequence is TGTGCCAGCACCAGGTCGGGGACAGGGTCCTACGAGCAGTACTTC.